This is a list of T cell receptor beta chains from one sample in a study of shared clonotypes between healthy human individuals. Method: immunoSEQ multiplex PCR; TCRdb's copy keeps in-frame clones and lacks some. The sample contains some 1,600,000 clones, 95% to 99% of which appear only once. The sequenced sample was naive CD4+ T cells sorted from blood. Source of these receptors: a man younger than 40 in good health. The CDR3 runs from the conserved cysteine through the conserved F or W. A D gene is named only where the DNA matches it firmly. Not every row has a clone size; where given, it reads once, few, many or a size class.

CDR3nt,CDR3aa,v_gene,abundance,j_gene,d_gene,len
TGCAGCGTCCGAAGGGGTGGAGATACGCAGTATTTT,CSVRRGGDTQYF,TRBV29-1,-,TRBJ2-3,-,12
TGTGCCAGCAGCTTTACCGGGACAGGGGGCACGGCTTTCTTT,CASSFTGTGGTAFF,TRBV5-5,-,TRBJ1-1,TRBD1,14
TGTGCCAGCAGCCCGACCGGCCACTACGAGCAGTACTTC,CASSPTGHYEQYF,TRBV6-5,-,TRBJ2-7,-,13
TGTGCCAGCAGTGAAATCGCGGGCCGACAAGAGACCCAGTACTTC,CASSEIAGRQETQYF,TRBV6-1,-,TRBJ2-5,-,15
TGTGCCAGCAGCTTTCCGGGACTAGCACATTACGAGCAGTACTTC,CASSFPGLAHYEQYF,TRBV7-2,-,TRBJ2-7,TRBD2,15
TGTGCCAGCAGCCCGACAGGGGGGCCTCCGGAGCAGTACTTC,CASSPTGGPPEQYF,TRBV9,-,TRBJ2-7,TRBD1,14
TGTGCCAGCAGCAGGGGGGCTAATGAAAAACTGTTTTTT,CASSRGANEKLFF,TRBV28,-,TRBJ1-4,TRBD1,13
TGTGCCAGCAGTTACTCGCAGGGGTGGAATGAGCAGTTCTTC,CASSYSQGWNEQFF,TRBV6-5,-,TRBJ2-1,-,14
TGCGCCAGCAGCCAAGGACCTAACAATCAGCCCCAGCATTTT,CASSQGPNNQPQHF,TRBV4-1,-,TRBJ1-5,-,14
TGTGCCAGCAGCTTAGTTTCGGTAGACCGTGATACGCAGTATTTT,CASSLVSVDRDTQYF,TRBV7-2,once,TRBJ2-3,-,15
TGTGCCAGCAGCTTGTGGGCGGGTACCACAGATACGCAGTATTTT,CASSLWAGTTDTQYF,TRBV5-5,-,TRBJ2-3,-,15
TGCGCCAGCAGCTTGGAACCGACAGGAGGGGGTCAAGAGACCCAGTACTTC,CASSLEPTGGGQETQYF,TRBV5-1,-,TRBJ2-5,-,17
TGCGCCAGCAGCCCGGGTGGGGGTCGCACTGAAGCTTTCTTT,CASSPGGGRTEAFF,TRBV5-1,-,TRBJ1-1,-,14
TGTGCCAGCAGTCCCGGGACGTTAGCCAAAAACATTCAGTACTTC,CASSPGTLAKNIQYF,TRBV5-8,-,TRBJ2-4,-,15
TGTGCCAGCAGCTTGACCCCCGACACGAACACCGGGGAGCTGTTTTTT,CASSLTPDTNTGELFF,TRBV11-2,once,TRBJ2-2,-,16
TGCAGCGTCAGCTCGAACACTGAAGCTTTCTTT,CSVSSNTEAFF,TRBV29-1,-,TRBJ1-1,-,11
TGTGCCAGCAGCTTCGGACTAGCGGGGGAGACCCAGTACTTC,CASSFGLAGETQYF,TRBV7-2,-,TRBJ2-5,TRBD2,14
TGTGCCAGCAGCTCCACTAGCGGAGAGGTCTCCTACGAGCAGTACTTC,CASSSTSGEVSYEQYF,TRBV11-1,once,TRBJ2-7,TRBD2,16
TGTGCCAGCAGCTCTTCAGTGCGTACGCAGTATTTT,CASSSSVRTQYF,TRBV5-8,-,TRBJ2-3,-,12
TGCGCCAGCAGCCTTCAGAGCCTCACCTACGAGCAGTACTTC,CASSLQSLTYEQYF,TRBV5-1,-,TRBJ2-7,-,14
TGTGCCAGCAGCGTAGGAGGGATTGGGTCTGGGCGAGAGACCCAGTACTTC,CASSVGGIGSGRETQYF,TRBV9,-,TRBJ2-5,-,17
TGTGCCAGCAGTTTAGGCGCAGGGACTTTCGGAAACACCATATATTTT,CASSLGAGTFGNTIYF,TRBV28,-,TRBJ1-3,-,16
TGTGCCAGCAGCCCGACGGCAAACTATGGCTACACCTTC,CASSPTANYGYTF,TRBV28,-,TRBJ1-2,-,13
TGTGCCAGCAGTTCAACTCGAAGCACAGATACGCAGTATTTT,CASSSTRSTDTQYF,TRBV28,-,TRBJ2-3,-,14